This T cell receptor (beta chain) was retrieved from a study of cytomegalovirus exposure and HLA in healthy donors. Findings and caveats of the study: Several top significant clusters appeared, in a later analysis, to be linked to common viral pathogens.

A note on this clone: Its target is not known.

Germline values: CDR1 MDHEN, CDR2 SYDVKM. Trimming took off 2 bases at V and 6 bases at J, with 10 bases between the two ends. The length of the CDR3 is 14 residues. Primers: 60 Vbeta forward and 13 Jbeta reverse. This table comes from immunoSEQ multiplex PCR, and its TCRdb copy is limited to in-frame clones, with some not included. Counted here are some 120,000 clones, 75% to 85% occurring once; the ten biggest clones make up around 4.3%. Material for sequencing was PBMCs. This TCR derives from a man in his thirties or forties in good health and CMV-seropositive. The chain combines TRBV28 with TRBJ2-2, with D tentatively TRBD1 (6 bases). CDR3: CASSLVDRSGELFF. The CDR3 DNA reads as TGTGCCAGCAGTTTAGTCGACAGGTCCGGGGAGCTGTTTTTT.